The entry below describes one TCR beta chain. Trimming removed 7 bases from V and 5 bases from J; junction bases left unmatched: 13. The CDR3 is 14 residues long. Germline CDR1 SQVTM, CDR2 ANQGSEA. This sample was taken from a study of shared clonotypes between healthy human individuals. Authors' analysis steps: ImmunoSEQ only sent back junction sequences with no quality scores, so filtering was done differently. Repertoires were generated with immunoSEQ multiplex PCR, while TCRdb's copy carries only in-frame clones and drops some. From that table come the V and J calls and clone size; the DNA was used to work out D and trimming. The sample holds some 500,000 clones, roughly 85% seen once.

The source material was PBMCs. This clonotype was sampled from a woman in her thirties or forties in good health. Some clones in this sample may be carry-over from other donors' samples. The V gene is TRBV29-1, the J gene TRBJ1-2; the match to TRBD1 covers 7 bases. For the CDR3, the DNA is TGCAGCGCCCGACAGGGATTCGGCGGGTATGGCTACACCTTC. Residues: CSARQGFGGYGYTF.